These 20 T cell receptor beta chains share one sample of origin, sequenced in a study of OX40 agonist ivuxolimab in advanced cancers. Profiled with immunoSEQ multiplex PCR; TCRdb holds only in-frame clones, not every one. The top ten hold roughly 0.66% of the sample, which has 50,000 to 55,000 clones, roughly four fifths seen once. The material was CD4+ or CD8+ T cells sorted from blood, obtained in a trial of the OX40 agonist ivuxolimab. These receptors were obtained from an adult with an advanced solid tumor such as melanoma, head and neck, liver or kidney cancer.

The rearrangement joins TRBV12-5 to TRBJ2-1, with no clear D. Per the germline V gene, CDR1 is LGHNT and CDR2 is FRNRAP. The CDR3 loop spans 13 amino acids. The ends were cut back, 6 bases at V and 4 bases at J, with 10 bases in the middle. The CDR3 sequence is CASGPDLYNEQFF. The CDR3 nucleotides are TGTGCTAGTGGACCGGACCTGTACAATGAGCAGTTCTTC.

V and J are TRBV4-1 and TRBJ2-3, with a weak D call TRBD1 (5 bases). CDR3 length equals 15 residues. The V end lost 4 bases, the J end lost 0 bases, and 11 bases lay between the germline ends. Germline V gene sequence: CDR1 MGHRA, CDR2 YSYEKL. The chain's CDR3 is CASSLPGISTDTQYF. The CDR3 nucleotides are TGCGCCAGCAGCCTTCCAGGGATAAGCACAGATACGCAGTATTTT.

In DNA form, the CDR3 reads TGTGCCAGCAGCTTAGGTTCAAGTAGGGACAGGGGTCTGGAGACCCAGTACTTC. Amino acids: CASSLGSSRDRGLETQYF. J is TRBJ2-5 and V is TRBV11-2; 10 nucleotides agree with TRBD1. The CDR3 is 18 amino acids. Germline values: CDR1 SGHAT, CDR2 FQNNGV. Trimming cost V 1 base and J 5 bases; bases outside gene matches: 13.

In regard to this clone: The junction shows a germline mismatch at one end, possibly a read error. The rearrangement joins TRBV7-6 to TRBJ2-3, with 9 bases lining up with TRBD2. Germline V gene sequence: CDR1 SGHVS, CDR2 FNYEAQ. The CDR3 consists of 13 residues. The CDR3 DNA follows: TGTGCCAGCAGCTTAGTTCAGCGGGGGGCTGTTATTTTT. It translates to CASSLVQRGAVIF.

CDR3 loop: CASSLGQGTGELFF. In DNA, the CDR3 is TGCGCCAGCAGCTTGGGACAGGGTACCGGGGAGCTGTTTTTT. The rearrangement links TRBV5-1 to TRBJ2-2; TRBD1 matches 7 bases. Germline assignment: CDR1 SGHRS and CDR2 YFSETQ. CDR3 length equals 14 residues. Unmatched junction bases numbered 1, after V lost 0 bases and J lost 5 bases. Full variable domain (missing parts from reference TRBV5-1 and TRBJ2-2): KAGVTQTPRYLIKTRGQQVTLSCSPISGHRSVSWYQQTPGQGLQFLFEYFSETQRNKGNFPGRFSGRQFSNSRSEMNVSTLELGDSALYLCASSLGQGTGELFFGEGSRLTVL.

This clone rates as medium-sized. V gene TRBV6-1 combines with J gene TRBJ1-6; D not resolved. This CDR3 is built from 15 residues. V was shortened by 1 base and J by 7 bases, with 11 bases between the two germline ends. Per germline, CDR1 MNHNS and CDR2 SASEGT. The CDR3 here is CASSEVAATNSPLHF. The CDR3 coding sequence is TGTGCCAGCAGTGAAGTGGCAGCGACCAATTCACCCCTCCACTTT.

The chain joins TRBV19 to TRBJ2-3; 11 nucleotides line up with TRBD1. J gave up 3 bases and V 4 bases, and 0 bases lay outside the gene matches. Germline values: CDR1 LNHDA, CDR2 SQIVND (reference sequence). The CDR3 covers 14 residues. In DNA form, the CDR3 reads TGTGCCAGTAGTAGGGACAGGGGGACAGATACGCAGTATTTT. It translates to CASSRDRGTDTQYF.

The rearrangement joins TRBV7-2 to TRBJ1-6; no clear D gene. Trimming pared 5 bases from V and 11 bases from J, leaving 10 bases between. The germline gives CDR1 SGHTA, CDR2 FQGNSA. There are 12 residues in the CDR3. CDR3 nucleotides: TGTGCCAGCAGCATGGGAGTTCCACCCCTCCACTTT. Encoded protein: CASSMGVPPLHF.

The chain joins TRBV19 to TRBJ1-3; D unclear. The CDR3 is 16 residues long. The germline V gene encodes CDR1 LNHDA and CDR2 SQIVND (reference sequence). V was trimmed by 5 bases and J by 1 base, leaving 15 bases between them. The CDR3 bases are TGTGCCAGTAGTTTCACGCTGAGGGTTTCTGGAAACACCATATATTTT. It codes for CASSFTLRVSGNTIYF.

The chain carries TRBV7-2 and TRBJ2-5; TRBD1 might be the D (5 bases). This CDR3 spans 15 amino acids. Germline assignment: CDR1 SGHTA and CDR2 FQGNSA. Trimming pared 5 bases from V and 2 bases from J, leaving 15 bases between. The CDR3 here is CASSPRQGPQETQYF. For the CDR3, the DNA is TGTGCCAGCAGCCCCCGGCAGGGTCCACAAGAGACCCAGTACTTC. Based on the CDR3 plus reference TRBV7-2 and TRBJ2-5, the full variable domain is GAGVSQSPSNKVTEKGKDVELRCDPISGHTALYWYRQSLGQGLEFLIYFQGNSAPDKSGLPSDRFSAERTGGSVSTLTIQRTQQEDSAVYLCASSPRQGPQETQYFGPGTRLLVL.

About this clone itself: The identical CDR3 is also encoded by other nucleotide sequences in the sample. As DNA, the CDR3 is TGCGCCAGCAGCCAAGCGGGACTCGGGGGCAATCAGCCCCAGCATTTT. Protein product: CASSQAGLGGNQPQHF. The rearrangement uses TRBV4-1 and TRBJ1-5; D perhaps matches TRBD1 (5 bases). Trimming cost V 1 base and J 2 bases, with 12 bases left between them. This CDR3 comprises 16 residues. CDR1 and CDR2 from the germline V gene are MGHRA and YSYEKL.

Details on this clone: The sample contains more than one DNA sequence encoding this CDR3. This rearrangement joins TRBV10-3 to TRBJ2-3, with 9 positions matching TRBD2. Germline CDR1 and CDR2: ENHRY and SYGVKD. With V trimmed by 0 bases and J by 1 base, 5 bases remained unmatched. The CDR3 runs to 17 residues. For the CDR3, the DNA is TGTGCCATCAGTGAGTCCAGCGGGGGGCGCGGCACAGATACGCAGTATTTT. Its protein is CAISESSGGRGTDTQYF.

The count of this clone is one. The chain couples TRBV10-3 to TRBJ2-1; 7 bases match TRBD1. V shed 9 bases and J 10 bases; nucleotides not matched to a gene: 15. The CDR3 sequence is 14 residues long. CDR1 is ENHRY and CDR2 is SYGVKD in the germline V gene. The CDR3 DNA reads as TGTGCCATTCTTTCCGAGACAGGGCTGCTGGAGCAGTTCTTC. This sequence encodes CAILSETGLLEQFF.

The chain couples TRBV28 to TRBJ2-2; D is unclear. Germline V gene sequence: CDR1 MDHEN, CDR2 SYDVKM. CDR3 length: 15 residues. The ends were cut back, 7 bases at V and 3 bases at J, with 15 bases in the middle. CDR3 sequence reads: CASTRLDRDTGELFF. CDR3 sequence (DNA): TGTGCCAGCACAAGACTCGATAGGGACACCGGGGAGCTGTTTTTT.

This rearrangement joins TRBV6-1 to TRBJ2-5; 11 nucleotides match TRBD2. Trimming removed 6 bases from V and 7 bases from J; junction bases left unmatched: 4. The CDR3 has 13 residues. Germline lookup yields CDR1 MNHNS and CDR2 SASEGT. The CDR3 DNA follows: TGTGCCAGCAGGGAGACTAGCGGGGCGACCCAGTACTTC. Its protein product is CASRETSGATQYF.

This clone has only one observation. This sequence joins TRBV29-1 and TRBJ2-2; TRBD1 might be the D (6 bases). V was pared by 3 bases and J by 7 bases, with 21 bases between. Germline CDR1 is SQVTM and CDR2 is ANQGSEA. There are 16 residues in the CDR3. CDR3 nucleotide sequence: TGCAGCGTTGACACCTTCGGGGCAGGGGTTGGCGGGGAGCTGTTTTTT. The encoded protein is CSVDTFGAGVGGELFF.

V gene TRBV25-1 combines with J gene TRBJ1-6; D is perhaps TRBD1 (5 bases). There are 15 residues in the CDR3. The germline gives CDR1 MGHDK, CDR2 SYGVNS. Trimming left V 6 bases short and J 9 bases short, with 18 bases between. CDR3: CASRAAEARGSPLHF. As DNA, the CDR3 is TGTGCCAGCAGAGCGGCAGAGGCGAGGGGTTCACCCCTCCACTTT.

The J gene is TRBJ2-3, the V gene TRBV19, with 7 nucleotides matching TRBD1. Germline-derived CDR1 and CDR2 are LNHDA and SQIVND (reference sequence). With 5 bases clipped from V and 4 bases from J, the junction kept 9 bases outside the gene matches. The CDR3 covers 15 residues. The CDR3: CASSSGQAAADTQYF. Written as DNA, the CDR3 is TGTGCCAGTAGTTCCGGACAGGCGGCGGCAGATACGCAGTATTTT.

This sequence joins TRBV19 and TRBJ2-7; D is perhaps TRBD1 or TRBD2 (5 bases each). CDR1 is LNHDA, CDR2 SQIVND, per germline (reference sequence). The germline V and J ends were trimmed by 4 bases and 6 bases, with 22 bases remaining between them. CDR3 length equals 16 residues. The DNA of the CDR3 is TGTGCCAGTAGTACCCCCTCAGGGACCTCTAACCTCGAGCAGTACTTC. Its translation: CASSTPSGTSNLEQYF.

The chain carries TRBV10-3 and TRBJ2-3; D perhaps matches TRBD2 (6 bases). V was pared by 7 bases and J by 4 bases, with 12 bases between. From germline, CDR1 is ENHRY and CDR2 SYGVKD. The CDR3 contains 13 residues. The CDR3 DNA reads TGTGCCATCATGGAGGGGCTCGCAGATACGCAGTATTTT. This translates into CAIMEGLADTQYF.